This TCR beta chain was observed in a study of blood T cell repertoires in COVID-19. Study background: Some COVID-19 samples were acute and others convalescent; all came from the United States, Italy and Spain.

CDR1 and CDR2 from the germline V gene are LGHDT and YNNKEL (reference sequence). The length of the CDR3 is 17 residues. V shed 0 bases, J shed 5 bases, and the junction held 7 bases outside the gene matches. As processed by the authors: Cell counts per sample came from amplifying reference gene primers. Measured with immunoSEQ multiplex PCR; TCRdb has only the in-frame clones, and not every one. V and J calls and clone size are as listed in that table; D and trimming were resolved from the DNA. The profile shows 170,000 or so clones, roughly 80% of them singletons. Cohort allocation depended upon clinical history that participants reported. Two negative PCRs, clearance, or symptom resolution characterized the recovered Cohort 3 donors.

This TCR was recovered from a woman aged 45-59 years who had recovered from COVID-19. The gene calls are TRBV3-1 (or the pseudogene TRBV3-2) and TRBJ2-2; TRBD2 matches at 9 bases. The material sequenced was PBMCs or T cells enriched from blood (not recorded which). The CDR3 here is CASSQEVIAGATGELFF. Written as DNA, the CDR3 is TGTGCCAGCAGCCAAGAAGTGATAGCGGGAGCAACCGGGGAGCTGTTTTTT.